This T cell receptor (beta chain) was retrieved from a study of siplizumab effects on memory and regulatory T cells. Study-level findings and limits: Only a minority of proliferating CD4+ or CD8+ clones had an assignable naive or memory phenotype, with roughly 75-95% lacking one.

The assay was immunoSEQ multiplex PCR, and TCRdb's table has in-frame clones only and misses some. Of approximately 100,000 clones listed, about 90% are singletons. With regard to this clone: The antigen is undetermined.

Germline-derived CDR1 and CDR2 are SGHTA and FQGTGA. V dropped 5 bases and J dropped 1 base, with 7 bases sitting between them. This CDR3 is 13 amino acids long. Sequenced input: Tregs sorted from blood. The source of this sequence is a human donor in good health. The J gene is TRBJ2-3, the V gene TRBV7-3; D is unclear. The CDR3 DNA is TGTGCCAGCAGCCAGCTTGGCACAGATACGCAGTATTTT. Encoded protein: CASSQLGTDTQYF.